The rows below give T cell receptor beta chains drawn from one sample of a study of tumor-infiltrating lymphocytes in oesophageal squamous cell carcinoma. A single record per CDR3 protein comes from TCRdb applying MiXCR to the PCR reads. The sample has roughly 13,000 distinct CDR3 sequences, more than 40% seen once. What was sequenced was normal esophageal tissue next to the tumor. The receptors were gathered from a male donor with esophageal squamous cell carcinoma. Both conserved end residues are part of each CDR3. A D gene is named only where the DNA matches it firmly. Expanded clones get a size class; other rows say once, few or many, or leave the size out.

j_gene,d_gene,abundance,v_gene,CDR3nt,CDR3aa
TRBJ2-3,TRBD2,-,TRBV5-1,TGCGCCAGCAGCCTACTCCCTAGCGGTCCCACAGATACGCAGTATTTT,CASSLLPSGPTDTQYF
TRBJ2-1,TRBD2,once,TRBV7-1,TGTGCCAGCAGATACACCGGGACTAAAAATGAGCAGTTCTTC,CASRYTGTKNEQFF
TRBJ1-1,-,-,TRBV28,TGTGCCAGCAGTCTTGATTTTGGGAGGGTAAACGGAGCTTTCTTT,CASSLDFGRVNGAFF
TRBJ2-5,-,large,TRBV7-2,TGTGCCAGCAGCCCATACTCGGGGGCGGGGACCCAGTACTTC,CASSPYSGAGTQYF
TRBJ2-3,TRBD2,-,TRBV7-9,TGTGCCAGCAGCTCATACCTCTGGACTAGCGGGAGGCTTGGGAACACAGATACGCAGTATTTT,CASSSYLWTSGRLGNTDTQYF
TRBJ1-2,-,once,TRBV7-2,TGTGCCAGCAGCTTAGAGCTCGGGAGGAGTGGCTACACCTTC,CASSLELGRSGYTF
TRBJ2-5,-,-,TRBV6-1,TGTGCCAGCAGTGAAGCGCTAAGGTTAGAGACCCAGTACTTC,CASSEALRLETQYF
TRBJ1-1,-,-,TRBV7-9,TGTGCCAGCAGGGACGGGAACACTGAAGCTTTCTTT,CASRDGNTEAFF
TRBJ2-7,TRBD1,medium-sized,TRBV7-6,TGTGCCAGCAGCCCAGGACAGGGGGCCTCCGAGCAGTACTTC,CASSPGQGASEQYF
TRBJ2-3,TRBD2,medium-sized,TRBV11-3,TGTGCCAGCAGCCCGGGACTAGCGGATTCAGATACGCAGTATTTT,CASSPGLADSDTQYF
TRBJ2-1,TRBD2,medium-sized,TRBV6-1,TGTGCCAGCAGTTCAGAGACTAGCGGGGTATACAATGAGCAGTTCTTC,CASSSETSGVYNEQFF
TRBJ1-6,-,-,TRBV7-6,TGTGCCAGCAGCTTCCAGGGGACCGGGAACAGTAATTCACCCCTCCACTTT,CASSFQGTGNSNSPLHF
TRBJ2-1,-,-,TRBV12-3/TRBV12-4,TGTGCCAGCGGTATTAGCTACTACAATGAGCAGTTCTTC,CASGISYYNEQFF
TRBJ2-3,TRBD2,once,TRBV7-3,TGTGCCAGCAGCGGGACTAGGGTGGATACGCAGTATTTT,CASSGTRVDTQYF
TRBJ2-5,TRBD2,-,TRBV5-1,TGCGCCAGCAGCTTGGCCGGGACTAGGATCGAGACCCAGTACTTC,CASSLAGTRIETQYF
TRBJ2-3,-,once,TRBV24-1,TGTGCCACCAGTGATTTGGGCGGGCCCGGAGCAGATACGCAGTATTTT,CATSDLGGPGADTQYF
TRBJ2-2,-,-,TRBV7-8,TGTGCCAGCAGCCCTAGACAGGGAGGCACCGGGGAGCTGTTTTTT,CASSPRQGGTGELFF
TRBJ2-1,TRBD1,many,TRBV5-1,TGCGCCAGCCGACAGGGGAATGGTGAGCAGTTCTTC,CASRQGNGEQFF
TRBJ2-1,TRBD2,once,TRBV5-1,TGCGCCAGCAGTAAAGCCGGGACTAGTAGTGAGCAGTTCTTC,CASSKAGTSSEQFF
TRBJ2-3,-,-,TRBV11-3,TGTGCCAGCAGCTTAGCAGGGTTCCGCACAGATACGCAGTATTTT,CASSLAGFRTDTQYF